The clone carrying this TCR beta chain has ten or more counts. Its antigen is still unknown. The data were obtained in a study of early T cells in non-severe SARS-CoV-2 infection. Study-level information: Sequencing of bulk RNA from unsorted whole blood was done, without chain pairing.

Attached unique molecular identifiers marked individual cDNA molecules. TCRdb fed the 5' RACE reads into MiXCR, producing one record per CDR3 protein. The sample holds 55,000 to 75,000 distinct CDR3 sequences, over 9% seen once. Overall study results and limits: Private and CD4 specificities were missed by VDJdb matching, skewed to anti-spike CD8.

The CDR3 extends over 13 amino acids. V shed 6 bases and J shed 3 bases, with 9 bases lying between them. From germline, CDR1 is MNHEY and CDR2 SMNVEV (reference sequence). Sequenced input: whole blood. The sequence derives from an adult who was a healthcare worker with PCR-confirmed SARS-CoV-2 infection or an uninfected control (not recorded which). The chain combines TRBV27 with TRBJ2-1; D remains ambiguous. DNA for the CDR3: TGTGCCAGCAGCTTCGCAGACTACAATGAGCAGTTCTTC. Translating it yields CASSFADYNEQFF.